Listed here are 20 T cell receptor beta chains from one sample, sequenced in a study of blood T cell repertoires in COVID-19 (dated by TCRdb to 2020 to 2021). The library came from the immunoSEQ multiplex PCR assay. TCRdb retrieved this table from immuneACCESS and kept in-frame rearrangements only. Not all clones are present; in checked studies, unresolved V genes account for under half, and no reason is known for the remainder. The sample records around 210,000 clones, 80% to 90% of which are singletons. The top ten clonotypes cover more than 1.4% of the sample. The sequenced material came from peripheral blood. The receptors derive from a man between 18 and 29 years old with active or convalescent COVID-19.

The rearrangement links TRBV6-1 to TRBJ1-1, with D perhaps matching TRBD1 (6 bases). V lost 9 bases and J lost 0, with 8 bases in between. This CDR3 spans 12 amino acids. Germline lookup yields CDR1 MNHNS and CDR2 SASEGT. The CDR3 DNA follows: TGTGCCAGTGGACAGATGAACACTGAAGCTTTCTTT. Translated, it gives CASGQMNTEAFF.

J is TRBJ1-2 and V is TRBV15; D possibly corresponds to TRBD1 (6 bases). The CDR3 spans 14 residues. Trimming stripped 2 bases from V and 7 bases from J, with 14 bases between. From germline, CDR1 is LNHNV and CDR2 YYDKDF (reference sequence). The CDR3 region is CATSRPYRESGYTF. The CDR3, as DNA: TGTGCCACCAGCAGACCCTACAGGGAATCTGGCTACACCTTC.

This chain uses TRBV19 with TRBJ1-1, with D tentatively TRBD1 (5 bases). The CDR3 is made up of 12 amino acids. The V gene's germline CDR1 is LNHDA and CDR2 SQIVND (reference sequence). Deletions cut 6 bases from V and 1 base from J, with 6 bases between. The CDR3 reads CASRGPNTEAFF. The CDR3 DNA reads TGTGCCAGTAGGGGGCCGAACACTGAAGCTTTCTTT. The full variable domain, completed using reference TRBV19 and TRBJ1-1, is DGGITQSPKYLFRKEGQNVTLSCEQNLNHDAMYWYRQDPGQGLRLIYYSQIVNDFQKGDIAEGYSVSREKKESFPLTVTSAQKNPTAFYLCASRGPNTEAFFGQGTRLTVV.

V and J are TRBV18 and TRBJ2-3; D gene ambiguous. The CDR3 has 14 residues. Germline V gives CDR1 KGHSH, CDR2 LQKENI. V was clipped by 3 bases and J by 4 bases, with 11 bases between them. Here the CDR3 DNA reads TGTGCCAGCTCACCGGCCCTCGTACCAGATACGCAGTATTTT. Residues: CASSPALVPDTQYF.

V is TRBV30 and J is TRBJ1-2, with 11 bases matching TRBD1. The germline CDR1 and CDR2 sequences are GTSNPN and SVGIG (reference sequence). This CDR3 spans 14 amino acids. Losses at the gene ends were 0 bases for V and 8 bases for J; bases not matched to a gene: 5. CDR3: CAWSVGQGAGGYTF. The CDR3 DNA reads TGTGCCTGGAGTGTAGGACAGGGGGCGGGAGGCTACACCTTC.

The rearrangement links TRBV3-1 (or the pseudogene TRBV3-2) to TRBJ2-3; no clear D gene. Germline V gene lookup returns CDR1 LGHDT and CDR2 YNNKEL (reference sequence). This CDR3 region has 13 residues. Between the trimmed V and J ends, which lost 0 bases and 5 bases, there was a span of 6 bases. The CDR3 region has the DNA TGTGCCAGCAGCCAAGAACCCAGAGATACGCAGTATTTT. Amino acids: CASSQEPRDTQYF.

The CDR3 DNA is TGTGCCAGCAGTGACCCGGGACAGGGTGAGGACACCGGGGAGCTGTTTTTT. It translates to CASSDPGQGEDTGELFF. This sequence joins TRBV25-1 and TRBJ2-2, with 9 bases lining up with TRBD1. V was pared by 3 bases and J by 3 bases, with 8 bases of the junction left unmatched. The CDR3 has 17 residues. The germline V gene encodes CDR1 MGHDK and CDR2 SYGVNS.

This chain connects TRBV9 to TRBJ2-5; TRBD2 aligns across 15 bases. This CDR3 is built from 18 residues. The germline V gene encodes CDR1 SGDLS and CDR2 YYNGEE. The J segment lost 5 bases and the V segment lost 4 bases, leaving 12 bases of the junction unmatched. In DNA, the CDR3 is TGTGCCAGCAGCCTACTTCCCGGGACTAGCGGGAGGTTGGAGACCCAGTACTTC. Translating it yields CASSLLPGTSGRLETQYF. Supplemented by reference TRBV9 and TRBJ2-5, the full variable domain reads DSGVTQTPKHLITATGQRVTLRCSPRSGDLSVYWYQQSLDQGLQFLIQYYNGEERAKGNILERFSAQQFPDLHSELNLSSLELGDSALYFCASSLLPGTSGRLETQYFGPGTRLLVL.

This clone has a handful of counts. This chain uses TRBV2 with TRBJ2-2; 7 bases agree with TRBD2. The CDR3 has 15 residues. The germline CDR1 and CDR2 sequences are SNHLY and FYNNEI. After removal of 6 bases from V and 8 bases from J, the junction contained 12 bases not matched to a gene. The chain's CDR3 is CASRTSGKSRGELFF. Written as DNA, the CDR3 is TGTGCCAGCAGAACAAGCGGGAAATCTAGAGGGGAGCTGTTTTTT.

A word on this clone: Other DNA sequences in the sample encode the same CDR3. The chain joins TRBV3-1 (or the pseudogene TRBV3-2) to TRBJ2-7, with 8 bases lining up with TRBD2. Germline CDR1 and CDR2: LGHDT and YNNKEL (reference sequence). The ends lost 1 base at V and 2 bases at J; junction bases unmatched: 4. CDR3 size: 15 residues. The CDR3 loop reads CASSQGLAGAYEQYF. The CDR3 DNA reads as TGTGCCAGCAGCCAAGGGCTAGCGGGCGCCTACGAGCAGTACTTC.

CDR3 bases: TGCGCCAGCAGCTTGGGACACTCTGGAAACACCATATATTTT. This translates into CASSLGHSGNTIYF. V is TRBV5-1 and J is TRBJ1-3; no clear D. The CDR3 is made up of 14 amino acids. Germline V gene lookup returns CDR1 SGHRS and CDR2 YFSETQ. V was shortened by 0 bases and J by 0 bases, with 4 bases between the two germline ends.

The rearrangement joins TRBV7-9 to TRBJ1-5, with a possible D match to TRBD1 (5 bases). V was pared by 5 bases and J by 3 bases, with 11 bases between. Germline CDR1 reads SEHNR; CDR2 reads FQNEAQ (reference sequence). The CDR3 is made up of 14 amino acids. The CDR3 DNA reads as TGTGCCAGCAGCCCCACAGGACCCAATCAGCCCCAGCATTTT. It codes for CASSPTGPNQPQHF.

The chain couples TRBV28 to TRBJ2-7, with TRBD2 identical over 8 bases. Germline V CDR1 and CDR2: MDHEN, SYDVKM. V gave up 3 bases and J gave up 1 base; unmatched junction bases: 8. This CDR3 is built from 16 residues. The CDR3 nucleotides read TGTGCCAGCAGTTTCAAGTTACTAGCGGAGTCCTACGAGCAGTACTTC. As protein: CASSFKLLAESYEQYF.

This clone has a count of ten or more. Distinct nucleotide sequences in the sample also encode this CDR3. The chain combines TRBV5-1 with TRBJ2-7; TRBD2 agrees at 11 bases. From germline, CDR1 is SGHRS and CDR2 YFSETQ. There are 14 residues in the CDR3. V shed 4 bases and J 3 bases; nucleotides not matched to a gene: 3. CDR3: CASSRGTSGYEQYF. In nucleotides, the CDR3 is TGCGCCAGCAGCCGAGGGACTAGCGGCTACGAGCAGTACTTC.

V usage is TRBV24-1 and J usage is TRBJ2-1; TRBD1 matches at 7 bases. Germline assignment: CDR1 KGHDR and CDR2 SFDVKD. The CDR3 runs 14 residues. Trimming at V came to 7 bases and at J to 4 bases, leaving 6 bases not matched to a gene. CDR3 amino acids: CATRDRDDYNEQFF. CDR3 nucleotides: TGTGCCACCAGAGACAGGGATGATTACAATGAGCAGTTCTTC.

This chain connects TRBV2 to TRBJ1-1; a possible D gene is TRBD1 (6 bases). The length of the CDR3 is 13 residues. CDR1 is SNHLY and CDR2 is FYNNEI in the germline V gene. V lost 4 bases, J lost 8 bases, and 14 bases lay in between. DNA of the CDR3: TGTGCCAGCAGTGGTGGGCGGGGGCTCGAAGCTTTCTTT. Encoded protein: CASSGGRGLEAFF. Full variable domain (remainder filled in from reference TRBV2 and TRBJ1-1): EPEVTQTPSHQVTQMGQEVILRCVPISNHLYFYWYRQILGQKVEFLVSFYNNEISEKSEIFDDQFSVERPDGSNFTLKIRSTKLEDSAMYFCASSGGRGLEAFFGQGTRLTVV.

The table lists this clone with a count of one. V gene TRBV1 combines with J gene TRBJ1-1. TRBV1 is designated a pseudogene. The CDR3 loop spans 16 amino acids. In nucleotides, the CDR3 is TGCACCAGCAGCCATCGCAAAAGCGGCGTGAACACTGAAGCTTTCTTT. As protein: CTSSHRKSGVNTEAFF.

The genes are TRBV6-5 and TRBJ2-2, with 12 bases identical to TRBD2. The CDR3 is 15 residues long. The germline gives CDR1 MNHEY, CDR2 SVGAGI. With V trimmed by 6 bases and J by 7 bases, 6 bases remained unmatched. The CDR3 DNA is TGTGCCAGCAGGACGGAACTAGCGGGAGGCGGGGAGCTGTTTTTT. This translates into CASRTELAGGGELFF.

The V gene is TRBV28, the J gene TRBJ2-7, with 12 nucleotides matching TRBD2. Looked up from germline, CDR1 is MDHEN and CDR2 is SYDVKM. CDR3 length equals 15 residues. The V segment lost 5 bases and the J segment 10 bases; nucleotides outside the gene matches: 12. The CDR3 nucleotides are TGTGCCAGCAGTACAGGGAAGGGACTAGCGGGCCCACAGTACTTC. Its translation is CASSTGKGLAGPQYF.

This chain uses TRBV28 with TRBJ1-2, with 9 bases lining up with TRBD1. Unmatched junction bases numbered 11, after V lost 2 bases and J lost 10 bases. CDR3 length: 15 amino acids. CDR1 is MDHEN, CDR2 SYDVKM, per germline. In DNA form, the CDR3 reads TGTGCCAGCAGTTTAGGGGGACAGGGAGATAAAACCTACACCTTC. Amino acids: CASSLGGQGDKTYTF.